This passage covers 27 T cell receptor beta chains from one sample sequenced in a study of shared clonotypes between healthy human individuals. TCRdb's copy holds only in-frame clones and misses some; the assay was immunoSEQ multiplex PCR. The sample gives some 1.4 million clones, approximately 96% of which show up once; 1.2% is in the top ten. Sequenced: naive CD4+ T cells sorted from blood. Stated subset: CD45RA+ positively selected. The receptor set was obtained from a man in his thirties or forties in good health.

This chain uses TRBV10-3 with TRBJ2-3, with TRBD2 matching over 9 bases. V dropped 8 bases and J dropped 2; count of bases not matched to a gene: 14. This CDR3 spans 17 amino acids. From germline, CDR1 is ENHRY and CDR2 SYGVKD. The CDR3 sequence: CAIRAGSGRAHTDTQYF. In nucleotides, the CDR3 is TGTGCCATCCGGGCGGGTAGCGGGAGAGCTCACACAGATACGCAGTATTTT.

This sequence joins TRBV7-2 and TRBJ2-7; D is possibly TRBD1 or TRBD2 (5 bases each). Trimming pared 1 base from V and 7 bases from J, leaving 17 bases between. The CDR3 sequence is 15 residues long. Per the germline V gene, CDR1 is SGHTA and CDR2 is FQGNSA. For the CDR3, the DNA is TGTGCCAGCAGCTTAGTTGCCGGAGCCTGGGGGGAGCAGTACTTC. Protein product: CASSLVAGAWGEQYF. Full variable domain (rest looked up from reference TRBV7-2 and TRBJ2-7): GAGVSQSPSNKVTEKGKDVELRCDPISGHTALYWYRQSLGQGLEFLIYFQGNSAPDKSGLPSDRFSAERTGGSVSTLTIQRTQQEDSAVYLCASSLVAGAWGEQYFGPGTRLTVT.

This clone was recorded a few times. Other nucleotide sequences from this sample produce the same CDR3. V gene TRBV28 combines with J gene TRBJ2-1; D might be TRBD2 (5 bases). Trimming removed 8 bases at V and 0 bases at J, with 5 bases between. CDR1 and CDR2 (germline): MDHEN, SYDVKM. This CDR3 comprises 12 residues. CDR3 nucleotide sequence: TGTGCCAGCGGGAGCTCCTACAATGAGCAGTTCTTC. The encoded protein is CASGSSYNEQFF.

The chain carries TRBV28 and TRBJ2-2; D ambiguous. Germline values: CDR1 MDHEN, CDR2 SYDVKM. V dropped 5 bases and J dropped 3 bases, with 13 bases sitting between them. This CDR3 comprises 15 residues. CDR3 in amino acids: CASSPQVGDTGELFF. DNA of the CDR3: TGTGCCAGCAGTCCCCAGGTTGGGGACACCGGGGAGCTGTTTTTT.

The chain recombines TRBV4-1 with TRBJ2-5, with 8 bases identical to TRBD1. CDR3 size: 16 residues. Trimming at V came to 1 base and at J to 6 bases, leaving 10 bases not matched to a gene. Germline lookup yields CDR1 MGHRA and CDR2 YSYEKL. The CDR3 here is CASSQAFSGGVQTQYF. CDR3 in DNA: TGCGCCAGCAGCCAAGCCTTTTCAGGGGGCGTACAGACCCAGTACTTC.

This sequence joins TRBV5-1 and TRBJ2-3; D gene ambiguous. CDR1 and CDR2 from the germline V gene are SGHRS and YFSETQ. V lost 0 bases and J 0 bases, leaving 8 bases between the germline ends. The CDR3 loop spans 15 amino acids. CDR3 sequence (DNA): TGCGCCAGCAGCTTGGATGCCATTAGCACAGATACGCAGTATTTT. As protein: CASSLDAISTDTQYF.

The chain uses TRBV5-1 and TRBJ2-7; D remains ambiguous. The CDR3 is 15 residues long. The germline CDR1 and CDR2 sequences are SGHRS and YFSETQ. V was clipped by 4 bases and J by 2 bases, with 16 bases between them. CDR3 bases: TGCGCCAGCAGCCCTGGACCTCATACCACCTACGAGCAGTACTTC. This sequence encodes CASSPGPHTTYEQYF. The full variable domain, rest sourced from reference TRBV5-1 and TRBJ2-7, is KAGVTQTPRYLIKTRGQQVTLSCSPISGHRSVSWYQQTPGQGLQFLFEYFSETQRNKGNFPGRFSGRQFSNSRSEMNVSTLELGDSALYLCASSPGPHTTYEQYFGPGTRLTVT.

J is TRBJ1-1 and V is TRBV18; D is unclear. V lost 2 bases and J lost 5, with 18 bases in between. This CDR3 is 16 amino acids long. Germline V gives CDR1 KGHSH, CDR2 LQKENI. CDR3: CASSPSTSTAGTEAFF. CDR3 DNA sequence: TGTGCCAGCTCACCAAGTACTTCTACGGCGGGGACTGAAGCTTTCTTT.

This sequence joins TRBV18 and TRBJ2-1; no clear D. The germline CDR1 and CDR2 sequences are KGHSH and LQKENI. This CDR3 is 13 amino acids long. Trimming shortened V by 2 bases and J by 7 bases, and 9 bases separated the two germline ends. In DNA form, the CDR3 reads TGTGCCAGCTCACCAGAGCTGGGGAATGAGCAGTTCTTC. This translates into CASSPELGNEQFF.

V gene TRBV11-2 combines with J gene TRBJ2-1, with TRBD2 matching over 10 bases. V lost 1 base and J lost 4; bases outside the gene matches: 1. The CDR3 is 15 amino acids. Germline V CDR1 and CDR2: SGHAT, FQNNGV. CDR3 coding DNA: TGTGCCAGCAGCTTAGTGGGACTAGCGTACAATGAGCAGTTCTTC. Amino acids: CASSLVGLAYNEQFF.

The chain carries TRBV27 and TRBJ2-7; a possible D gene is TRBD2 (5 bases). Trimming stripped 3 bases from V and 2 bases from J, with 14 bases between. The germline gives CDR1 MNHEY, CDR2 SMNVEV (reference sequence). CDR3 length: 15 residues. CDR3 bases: TGTGCCAGCAGTTTTCAGCGGAGACAAGCCTACGAGCAGTACTTC. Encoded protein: CASSFQRRQAYEQYF.

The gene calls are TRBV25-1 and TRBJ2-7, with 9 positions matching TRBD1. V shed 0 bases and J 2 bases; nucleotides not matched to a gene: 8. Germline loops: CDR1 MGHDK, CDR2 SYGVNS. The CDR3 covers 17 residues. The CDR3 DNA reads TGTGCCAGCAGTGAATATAACCCGGGACAGGGAACCTACGAGCAGTACTTC. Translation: CASSEYNPGQGTYEQYF.

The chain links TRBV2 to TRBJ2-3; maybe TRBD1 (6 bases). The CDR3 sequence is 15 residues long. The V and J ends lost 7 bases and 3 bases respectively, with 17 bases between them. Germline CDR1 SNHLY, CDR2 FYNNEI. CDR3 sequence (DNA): TGTGCCAGCACCGAATGGGGGCCAGGGACAGATACGCAGTATTTT. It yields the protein CASTEWGPGTDTQYF.

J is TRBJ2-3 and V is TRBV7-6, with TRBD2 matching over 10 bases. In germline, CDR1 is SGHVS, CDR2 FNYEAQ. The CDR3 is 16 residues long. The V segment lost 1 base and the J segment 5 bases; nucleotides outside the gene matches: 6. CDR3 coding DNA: TGTGCCAGCAGCTTAGATCCCCCTAGCGGGAGAGATACGCAGTATTTT. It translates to CASSLDPPSGRDTQYF. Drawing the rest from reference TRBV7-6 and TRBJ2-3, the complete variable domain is GAGVSQSPRYKVTKRGQDVALRCDPISGHVSLYWYRQALGQGPEFLTYFNYEAQQDKSGLPNDRFSAERPEGSISTLTIQRTEQRDSAMYRCASSLDPPSGRDTQYFGPGTRLTVL.

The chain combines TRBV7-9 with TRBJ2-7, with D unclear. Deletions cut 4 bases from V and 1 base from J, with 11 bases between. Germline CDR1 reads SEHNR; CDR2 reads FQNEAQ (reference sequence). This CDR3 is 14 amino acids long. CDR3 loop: CASSSLRLSYEQYF. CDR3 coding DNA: TGTGCCAGCAGCTCCCTGAGACTGTCCTACGAGCAGTACTTC.

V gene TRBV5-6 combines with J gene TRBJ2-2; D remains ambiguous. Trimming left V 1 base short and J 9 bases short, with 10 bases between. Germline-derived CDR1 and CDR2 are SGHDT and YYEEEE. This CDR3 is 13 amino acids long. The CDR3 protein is CASSLTVARELFF. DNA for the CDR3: TGTGCCAGCAGCTTGACAGTGGCCCGGGAGCTGTTTTTT.

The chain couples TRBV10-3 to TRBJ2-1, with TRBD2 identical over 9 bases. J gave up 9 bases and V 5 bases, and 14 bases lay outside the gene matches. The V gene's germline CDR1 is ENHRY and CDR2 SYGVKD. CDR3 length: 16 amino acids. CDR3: CAISRFDTGLATEQFF. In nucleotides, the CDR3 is TGTGCCATCAGTCGTTTCGACACGGGACTAGCCACTGAGCAGTTCTTC.

CDR3 amino acids: CASSFIAGVLNEQFF. The CDR3 region has the DNA TGTGCCAGCAGTTTTATAGCGGGAGTCTTGAATGAGCAGTTCTTC. The chain couples TRBV28 to TRBJ2-1; 9 nucleotides agree with TRBD2. Trimming removed 3 bases from V and 7 bases from J; junction bases left unmatched: 7. The CDR3 covers 15 residues. The germline V gene has CDR1 MDHEN and CDR2 SYDVKM. Based on the CDR3 plus reference TRBV28 and TRBJ2-1, the full variable domain is DVKVTQSSRYLVKRTGEKVFLECVQDMDHENMFWYRQDPGLGLRLIYFSYDVKMKEKGDIPEGYSVSREKKERFSLILESASTNQTSMYLCASSFIAGVLNEQFFGPGTRLTVL.

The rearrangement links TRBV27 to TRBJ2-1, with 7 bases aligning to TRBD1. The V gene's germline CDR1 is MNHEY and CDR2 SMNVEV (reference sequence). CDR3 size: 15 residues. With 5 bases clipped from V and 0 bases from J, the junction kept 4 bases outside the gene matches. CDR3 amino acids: CASSPRDSSYNEQFF. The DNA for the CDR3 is TGTGCCAGCAGTCCCCGGGACAGCTCCTACAATGAGCAGTTCTTC.

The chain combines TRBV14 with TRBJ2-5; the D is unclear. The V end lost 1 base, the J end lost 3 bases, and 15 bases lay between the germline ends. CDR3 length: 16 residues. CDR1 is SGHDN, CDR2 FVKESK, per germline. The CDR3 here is CASSQGSFWGKETQYF. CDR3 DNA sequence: TGTGCCAGCAGCCAAGGAAGTTTTTGGGGAAAAGAGACCCAGTACTTC. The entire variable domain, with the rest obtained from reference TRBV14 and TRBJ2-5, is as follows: EAGVTQFPSHSVIEKGQTVTLRCDPISGHDNLYWYRRVMGKEIKFLLHFVKESKQDESGMPNNRFLAERTGGTYSTLKVQPAELEDSGVYFCASSQGSFWGKETQYFGPGTRLLVL.

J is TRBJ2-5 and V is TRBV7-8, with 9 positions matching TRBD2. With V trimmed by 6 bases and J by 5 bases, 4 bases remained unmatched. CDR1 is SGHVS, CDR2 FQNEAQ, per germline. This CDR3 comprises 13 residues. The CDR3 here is CASRAGGRETQYF. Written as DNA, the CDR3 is TGTGCCAGCAGAGCGGGGGGCCGGGAGACCCAGTACTTC.

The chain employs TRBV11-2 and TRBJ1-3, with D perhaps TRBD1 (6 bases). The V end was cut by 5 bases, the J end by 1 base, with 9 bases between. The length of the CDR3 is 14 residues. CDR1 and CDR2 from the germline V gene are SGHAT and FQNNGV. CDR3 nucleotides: TGTGCCAGCAGCCATACAGGGTCTGGAAACACCATATATTTT. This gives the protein CASSHTGSGNTIYF.

Written as DNA, the CDR3 is TGTGCCAGCAGTTACTCGAGTCGACGCCCATGCACAGATACGCAGTATTTT. Its translation is CASSYSSRRPCTDTQYF. The chain employs TRBV6-8 and TRBJ2-3; no clear D gene. CDR1 MNHGY and CDR2 SAAAGT come from the germline V gene. This CDR3 is built from 17 residues. V gave up 0 bases and J gave up 1 base, with 14 bases separating them.

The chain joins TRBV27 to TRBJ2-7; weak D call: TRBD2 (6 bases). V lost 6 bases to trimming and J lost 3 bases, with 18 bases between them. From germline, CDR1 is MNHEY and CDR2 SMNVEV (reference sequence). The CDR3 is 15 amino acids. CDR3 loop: CASRMGGPSYYEQYF. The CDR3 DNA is TGTGCCAGCAGGATGGGGGGTCCCTCCTACTACGAGCAGTACTTC.

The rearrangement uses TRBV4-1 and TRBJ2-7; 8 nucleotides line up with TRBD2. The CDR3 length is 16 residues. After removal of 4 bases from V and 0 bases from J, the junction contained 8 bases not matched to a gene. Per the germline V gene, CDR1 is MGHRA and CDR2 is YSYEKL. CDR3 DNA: TGCGCCAGCAGCCGGCTAGCGGGCGGCCCCTCCTACGAGCAGTACTTC. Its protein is CASSRLAGGPSYEQYF.

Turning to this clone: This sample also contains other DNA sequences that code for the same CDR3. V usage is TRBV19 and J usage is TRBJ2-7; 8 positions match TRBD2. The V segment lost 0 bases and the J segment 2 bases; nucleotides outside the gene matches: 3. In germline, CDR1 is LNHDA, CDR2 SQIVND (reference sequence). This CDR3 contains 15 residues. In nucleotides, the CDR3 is TGTGCCAGTAGTATAGAAGCGGGAGTCACCTACGAGCAGTACTTC. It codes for CASSIEAGVTYEQYF.

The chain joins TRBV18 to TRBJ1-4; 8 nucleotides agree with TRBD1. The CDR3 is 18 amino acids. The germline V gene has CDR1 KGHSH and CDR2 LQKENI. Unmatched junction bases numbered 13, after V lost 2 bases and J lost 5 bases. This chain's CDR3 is CASSPWTGSSMGNEKLFF. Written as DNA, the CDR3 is TGTGCCAGCTCACCATGGACAGGGAGTTCAATGGGCAATGAAAAACTGTTTTTT.